A selection of T cell receptor beta chains follows, all from one sample in a study of blood T cell repertoires in COVID-19. Data came from immunoSEQ multiplex PCR; TCRdb stores just in-frame clones and leaves some out. The sample shows about 320,000 clones, 80% to 90% of them seen only once. Sequencing was done on a sample of peripheral blood. The receptors shown here come from a woman aged 50 to 60 with acute or convalescent COVID-19. Each CDR3 is given without its conserved first and last residue.

TRBV7-8	TRBJ2-5	ASSLVSGHLQETQY
TRBV11-2	TRBJ1-3	ASSSDRGNTIY
TRBV6-5	TRBJ1-6	ASRGGGNSPLH
TRBV7-2	TRBJ2-2	ASRVRQGAGELF
TRBV24-1	TRBJ1-5	ATSDQTGVGQPQH
TRBV7-3	TRBJ2-3	ASSLGLADHTDTQY
TRBV12-2	TRBJ2-5	ASRPDISLGETQY
TRBV10-3	TRBJ2-1	ATAGSDAYNEQF
TRBV6-1	TRBJ2-5	ASSEDVAGFGETQY
TRBV29-1	TRBJ2-3	ARGDSGRPDTQY
TRBV5-5	TRBJ1-6	ASSLTGLQGNSPLH
TRBV7-8	TRBJ2-3	ASSLVAGSTDTQY
TRBV18	TRBJ2-5	ASSPREEETQY
TRBV7-9	TRBJ2-5	ASSSGTAQETQY
TRBV10-2	TRBJ1-6	ASTLGGGQGSPLH
TRBV7-2	TRBJ1-6	ASSLVLGQGVHSPLH
TRBV5-1	TRBJ1-1	ASSPYQTGAEAF
TRBV5-1	TRBJ1-6	ASSLLGADNSPLH
TRBV5-1	TRBJ2-5	ASSLEAGEVETQY
TRBV21-1	TRBJ1-5	ASSKAGPEREERVYSNQPQH
TRBV29-1	TRBJ1-2	SVEDLSSYGYT
TRBV7-9	TRBJ2-3	ASSLTGADTQY
TRBV19	TRBJ2-5	ASSPRLASQETQY
TRBV9	TRBJ2-7	ASSVLGEIDEQY
TRBV9	TRBJ2-1	ASSVSGRPLIEQF
TRBV5-6	TRBJ1-4	ASSLRNPTAGEKLF
TRBV4-1	TRBJ1-6	ASSQGQGVNSPLH